The 20 T cell receptor beta chains below were found in one sample sequenced in a study of CD8+ T cells in alopecia areata. Extracted RNA was reverse transcribed, and the resulting cDNA served as sequencing template. Clones were read by immunoSEQ multiplex PCR, and TCRdb kept only the in-frame ones, dropping some. The profile shows 270,000 or so clones, nearly 60% of them singletons. The treatment was: oral pan-JAK inhibitor, 5-10 mg twice daily. Source: CD4+ T cells sorted from blood, taken at week 24, from a patient treated with tofacitinib. These receptors were collected from a human donor with alopecia areata.

The chain couples TRBV28 to TRBJ2-1; D assignment may be TRBD1 or TRBD2 (5 bases each). Trimming cost V 7 bases and J 5 bases, with 18 bases left between them. This CDR3 has 15 amino acids. CDR1 and CDR2 (germline): MDHEN, SYDVKM. The CDR3 sequence is CASKRGGSANNEQFF. The CDR3 region has the DNA TGTGCCAGCAAACGTGGGGGATCCGCAAACAATGAGCAGTTCTTC.

This clone appeared once. The chain links TRBV2 to TRBJ2-7; maybe TRBD2 (5 bases). Trimming cost V 5 bases and J 1 base, with 15 bases left between them. Germline V gene lookup returns CDR1 SNHLY and CDR2 FYNNEI. This CDR3 comprises 15 residues. The CDR3 DNA reads TGTGCCAGCAGTTCTCAGGAGGTGGGGTCCTACGAGCAGTACTTC. Its protein is CASSSQEVGSYEQYF.

This clone occurred once. The chain carries TRBV27 and TRBJ1-6, with D uncertain. The CDR3 is made up of 14 amino acids. Germline lookup yields CDR1 MNHEY and CDR2 SMNVEV (reference sequence). Trimming removed 6 bases at V and 9 bases at J, with 15 bases between. CDR3 sequence (DNA): TGTGCCAGCAGGACGGGCCCCCATAGTTCACCCCTCCACTTT. The encoded protein is CASRTGPHSSPLHF.

This clone came up once. Germline is not matched at one junction end, which may reflect a read error. The rearrangement links TRBV7-7 to TRBJ2-2, with TRBD2 matching 7 bases. CDR1 SSHAT and CDR2 FNYEAQ come from the germline V gene (reference sequence). The CDR3 covers 15 residues. CDR3 sequence: CASSPTSGGTGELFF. CDR3 sequence (DNA): TGTGCTAGCAGCCCCACGTCGGGGGGAACCGGGGAGCTGTTTTTT.

This clone was counted between two and nine times. The CDR3 protein is CAWSMDRGTEAFF. The DNA of the CDR3 is TGTGCCTGGAGTATGGACAGGGGGACTGAAGCTTTCTTT. The rearrangement links TRBV30 to TRBJ1-1; 10 nucleotides match TRBD1. V was clipped by 2 bases and J by 5 bases; unmatched bases: 2. The CDR3 spans 13 residues. The germline V gene encodes CDR1 GTSNPN and CDR2 SVGIG (reference sequence). The whole variable domain, filled in from reference TRBV30 and TRBJ1-1, reads SQTIHQWPATLVQPVGSPLSLECTVEGTSNPNLYWYRQAAGRGLQLLFYSVGIGQISSEVPQNLSASRPQDRQFILSSKKLLLSDSGFYLCAWSMDRGTEAFFGQGTRLTVV.

CDR3 sequence (DNA): TGCGCCAGCAGACCCGGAGGGGCGAGGGGGCTTTGGGATGAGCAGTTCTTC. It is translated as CASRPGGARGLWDEQFF. This chain joins TRBV4-1 and TRBJ2-1; weak D call: TRBD1 (7 bases). CDR1 and CDR2 (germline): MGHRA, YSYEKL. CDR3 length: 17 amino acids. The V and J ends lost 6 bases and 8 bases respectively, with 26 bases between them.

The rearrangement uses TRBV2 and TRBJ1-2, with D possibly TRBD1 on 5 matching bases. V lost 0 bases, J lost 5 bases, and 13 bases lay in between. CDR3 length: 15 residues. The germline V gene encodes CDR1 SNHLY and CDR2 FYNNEI. The CDR3 loop reads CASSEALGAVYGYTF. The CDR3 DNA reads as TGTGCCAGCAGTGAAGCGCTTGGGGCAGTGTATGGCTACACCTTC.

J is TRBJ1-6 and V is TRBV30; 7 positions agree with TRBD1. The CDR3 loop spans 14 amino acids. The V segment lost 4 bases and the J segment 6 bases; nucleotides outside the gene matches: 6. CDR1 is GTSNPN and CDR2 is SVGIG in the germline V gene (reference sequence). The CDR3 sequence: CAWKTRQGNSPLHF. The CDR3 nucleotides are TGTGCCTGGAAAACGAGACAGGGTAATTCACCCCTCCACTTT.

V is TRBV5-6 and J is TRBJ1-6; no clear D gene. Trimming took 2 bases from V and 5 from J, leaving 5 bases between them. Per the germline V gene, CDR1 is SGHDT and CDR2 is YYEEEE. This CDR3 region has 13 residues. The CDR3 protein is CASSFGDNSPLHF. CDR3 nucleotides: TGTGCCAGCAGCTTTGGTGATAATTCACCCCTCCACTTT.

This clone appeared once. The chain carries TRBV27 and TRBJ2-1; no definite D call. Per the germline V gene, CDR1 is MNHEY and CDR2 is SMNVEV (reference sequence). With 4 bases removed from V and 8 bases from J, the gap between germline ends came to 15 bases. The CDR3 has 14 amino acids. CDR3 amino acids: CASSSRWARDEQFF. In DNA form, the CDR3 reads TGTGCCAGCAGTTCACGCTGGGCCCGGGATGAGCAGTTCTTC.

The chain combines TRBV7-9 with TRBJ1-4, with D possibly matching TRBD1 (5 bases). Germline loops: CDR1 SEHNR, CDR2 FQNEAQ (reference sequence). The germline V and J ends were trimmed by 8 bases and 5 bases, with 15 bases remaining between them. This CDR3 spans 14 amino acids. In nucleotides, the CDR3 is TGTGCCAGCCGACGGGGGTCCGAAAATGAAAAACTGTTTTTT. This encodes CASRRGSENEKLFF.

This chain joins TRBV5-1 and TRBJ1-1; 7 nucleotides align to TRBD1. The CDR3 covers 14 residues. Germline V gene lookup returns CDR1 SGHRS and CDR2 YFSETQ. V was clipped by 4 bases and J by 1 base; unmatched bases: 4. The CDR3 DNA is TGCGCCAGCAGCCATACAGGGGAGAACACTGAAGCTTTCTTT. This sequence encodes CASSHTGENTEAFF. Full variable domain (outside the CDR3, taken from reference TRBV5-1 and TRBJ1-1): KAGVTQTPRYLIKTRGQQVTLSCSPISGHRSVSWYQQTPGQGLQFLFEYFSETQRNKGNFPGRFSGRQFSNSRSEMNVSTLELGDSALYLCASSHTGENTEAFFGQGTRLTVV.

The genes are TRBV5-4 and TRBJ2-4; TRBD2 might be the D (5 bases). V was shortened by 4 bases and J by 8 bases, with 16 bases between the two germline ends. CDR3 size: 14 residues. Per germline, CDR1 SGHNT and CDR2 YYREEE (reference sequence). In DNA, the CDR3 is TGTGCCAGCAGCCAGGACTCCTCGAGGGACATTCAGTACTTC. It specifies CASSQDSSRDIQYF.

The J gene is TRBJ2-7, the V gene TRBV4-1, with D uncertain. V was pared by 0 bases and J by 3 bases, with 12 bases between. The CDR3 has 15 residues. Germline V CDR1 and CDR2: MGHRA, YSYEKL. DNA of the CDR3: TGCGCCAGCAGCCAAGATCTCGGCAACTTCTACGAGCAGTACTTC. Translating it yields CASSQDLGNFYEQYF.

The CDR3 nucleotides are TGCAGCGTTGAAACCCAGGTCGGAGGGAAGCAGTACTTC. This encodes CSVETQVGGKQYF. This chain connects TRBV29-1 to TRBJ2-7, with D perhaps matching TRBD2 (6 bases). The length of the CDR3 is 13 residues. V was trimmed by 2 bases and J by 8 bases, leaving 16 bases between them. Germline V gene data show CDR1 as SQVTM and CDR2 as ANQGSEA.

This chain uses TRBV6-5 with TRBJ1-2; D gene ambiguous. Germline CDR1 is MNHEY and CDR2 is SVGAGI. CDR3 length: 15 amino acids. Trimming left V 5 bases short and J 0 bases short, with 13 bases between. The CDR3 spells CASSRTDGTNYGYTF. The CDR3 DNA follows: TGTGCCAGCAGTCGTACCGACGGAACTAACTATGGCTACACCTTC.

This clone has a single count. The CDR3 is CASSPLGTGVPEAFF. The CDR3 DNA sequence: TGCGCCAGCAGCCCCCTCGGGACAGGGGTCCCTGAAGCTTTCTTT. The V and J genes are TRBV5-1 and TRBJ1-1; 10 bases are a match to TRBD1. The CDR3 is made up of 15 amino acids. V gave up 4 bases and J gave up 6 bases; unmatched junction bases: 9. Germline CDR1 SGHRS, CDR2 YFSETQ.

The J gene is TRBJ2-5, the V gene TRBV20-1, with unresolved D. The germline CDR1 and CDR2 sequences are DFQATT and SNEGSKA (reference sequence). The V end was cut by 2 bases, the J end by 14 bases, with 15 bases between. The CDR3 runs 11 residues. The CDR3 DNA sequence: TGCAGTGCTAGACAGGACCAGCTCCCTTACTTC. Residues: CSARQDQLPYF.

The chain uses TRBV9 and TRBJ1-3, with D uncertain. The germline CDR1 and CDR2 sequences are SGDLS and YYNGEE. With 4 bases removed from V and 1 base from J, the gap between germline ends came to 15 bases. The CDR3 totals 16 residues. The DNA for the CDR3 is TGTGCCAGCAGCCTCGACCATGGGTATTCTGGAAACACCATATATTTT. Translated, it gives CASSLDHGYSGNTIYF.

The chain links TRBV10-3 to TRBJ2-3; maybe TRBD2 (5 bases). Germline-derived CDR1 and CDR2 are ENHRY and SYGVKD. The V gene lost 0 bases and the J gene lost 0 bases, with 13 bases spanning the gap. The CDR3 runs 17 residues. CDR3 sequence: CAISESFRTGSTDTQYF. DNA of the CDR3: TGTGCCATCAGTGAGTCTTTCCGTACGGGGAGCACAGATACGCAGTATTTT.